The clone carrying this T cell receptor (beta chain) was detected once. Per germline, CDR1 GTSNPN and CDR2 SVGIG (reference sequence). The CDR3 runs to 11 residues. Trimming pared 2 bases from V and 6 bases from J, leaving 8 bases between. The record originates from a study of CD8 T cells in Susac syndrome. Peripheral blood CD8+ and CD4+ T cells were profiled by TCR beta sequencing. The CD8+ and CD4+ T cells were isolated magnetically using a negative isolation approach, whereas the TEMRA cells were enriched by FACS. RNA in amounts of about 0.45 to 1 ug was reverse transcribed with random hexamers. Amplification of TCR beta CDR3 used immunoSEQ multiplex PCR across 54 Vbeta and 13 Jbeta. MiXCR was run by TCRdb on the immunoSEQ multiplex PCR reads, yielding one entry per CDR3 protein. The repertoire holds approximately 300,000 distinct CDR3 sequences, around 85% seen once, with around 0.21% in the top ten.

Source material: CD8+ T cells from PBMCs. The J gene is TRBJ2-7, the V gene TRBV30, with D unresolved. This clonotype was obtained from a human donor with multiple sclerosis. Written as DNA, the CDR3 is TGTGCCTGGAGTATGGGTTTCGAGCAGTACTTC. Protein product: CAWSMGFEQYF.